This entry describes one T cell receptor (beta chain). The source of the sample is a study of blood T cell repertoires in COVID-19. As for the study in general: Sample material is recorded as cDNA or gDNA derived from T cells, B-cell-depleted T cells, or PBMCs.

V dropped 1 base and J dropped 2; count of bases not matched to a gene: 4. Germline CDR1 reads SNHLY; CDR2 reads FYNNEI. CDR3 size: 15 residues. Sequencing was performed with immunoSEQ multiplex PCR; in TCRdb, only in-frame clones are kept and a portion is missing. The profile covers about 200,000 clones, with roughly 86% appearing a single time and roughly 25% taken by the ten largest. The sequencing input was PBMCs or T cells enriched from blood (not recorded which). The receptor was isolated from a woman aged 40 to 50 in a cohort exposed to, infected with or recovered from COVID-19 (not recorded which). This chain links TRBV2 with TRBJ2-7; 8 positions match TRBD1. This CDR3 reads CASSEEAGGPYEQYF. The CDR3 bases are TGTGCCAGCAGTGAAGAGGCAGGGGGCCCCTACGAGCAGTACTTC. The variable domain in full, with the rest retrieved from reference TRBV2 and TRBJ2-7, is EPEVTQTPSHQVTQMGQEVILRCVPISNHLYFYWYRQILGQKVEFLVSFYNNEISEKSEIFDDQFSVERPDGSNFTLKIRSTKLEDSAMYFCASSEEAGGPYEQYFGPGTRLTVT.